This TCR beta chain derives from a study of technical replicates of blood from a handful of donors. Clones were sequenced by immunoSEQ multiplex PCR, and TCRdb holds only the in-frame ones, with some missing. The sample holds 75,000 to 95,000 clones, 70% to 90% seen once. The V gene end was trimmed by 0 bases and the J gene end by 2 bases; junction bases not matched to a gene: 10. The CDR3 is 19 residues long. In germline, CDR1 is SGDLS, CDR2 YYNGEE. The clonotype was recovered from a human donor in good health. Sequencing was performed on T cells isolated from PBMCs. J is TRBJ2-3 and V is TRBV9; TRBD2 matches 12 bases. Here the CDR3 reads CASSVGGTGLAGLTDTQYF. In DNA form, the CDR3 reads TGTGCCAGCAGCGTAGGAGGTACAGGACTAGCGGGACTCACAGATACGCAGTATTTT.